What follows is one T cell receptor beta chain and its context. Each contributor possessed a minimum of one pre-ART and a minimum of two post-ART PBMC samples. This CDR3 comprises 13 residues. Trimming cost V 0 bases and J 6 bases; bases outside gene matches: 4. In germline, CDR1 is GTSNPN, CDR2 SVGIG (reference sequence). The data belong to a study of long-term antiretroviral therapy in people with HIV. Assay version v3.0 of immunoSEQ was used, and it was run at survey level. The method was immunoSEQ multiplex PCR; TCRdb's version includes in-frame clones alone and lacks a portion of them. The sample records fewer than 45,000 clones, approximately 85% being singletons.

Sequencing used unsorted PBMCs, obtained approximately 2.9 years before starting antiretroviral therapy. This sequence joins TRBV30 and TRBJ1-2; TRBD1 matches at 7 bases. The clonotype comes from a woman aged 25 to 39 with HIV. CDR3 sequence: CAWSVDRAHGYTF. CDR3 in DNA: TGTGCCTGGAGTGTAGACAGGGCCCATGGCTACACCTTC.